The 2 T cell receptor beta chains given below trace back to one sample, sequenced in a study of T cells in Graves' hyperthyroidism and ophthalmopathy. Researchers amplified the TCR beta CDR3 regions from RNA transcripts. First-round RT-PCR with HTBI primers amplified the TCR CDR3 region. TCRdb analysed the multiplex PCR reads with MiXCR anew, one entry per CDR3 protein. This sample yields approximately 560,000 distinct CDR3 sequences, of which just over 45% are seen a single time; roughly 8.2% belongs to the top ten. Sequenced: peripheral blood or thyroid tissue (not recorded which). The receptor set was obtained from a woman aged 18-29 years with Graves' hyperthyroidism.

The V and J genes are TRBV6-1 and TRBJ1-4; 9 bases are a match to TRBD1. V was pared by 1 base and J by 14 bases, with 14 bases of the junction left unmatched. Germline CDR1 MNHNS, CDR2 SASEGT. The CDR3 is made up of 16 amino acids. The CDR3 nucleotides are TGTGCCAGCAGTGAAGGATTGGTGGAGTCCGGGACAGGGCTGTTTTTT. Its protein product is CASSEGLVESGTGLFF.

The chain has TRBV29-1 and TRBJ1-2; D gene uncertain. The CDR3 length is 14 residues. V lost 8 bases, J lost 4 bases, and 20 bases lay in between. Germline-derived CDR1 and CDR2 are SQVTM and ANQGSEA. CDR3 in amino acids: CSSESGRPSYGYTF. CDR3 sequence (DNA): TGCAGCAGTGAGTCGGGCAGGCCATCCTATGGCTACACCTTC.